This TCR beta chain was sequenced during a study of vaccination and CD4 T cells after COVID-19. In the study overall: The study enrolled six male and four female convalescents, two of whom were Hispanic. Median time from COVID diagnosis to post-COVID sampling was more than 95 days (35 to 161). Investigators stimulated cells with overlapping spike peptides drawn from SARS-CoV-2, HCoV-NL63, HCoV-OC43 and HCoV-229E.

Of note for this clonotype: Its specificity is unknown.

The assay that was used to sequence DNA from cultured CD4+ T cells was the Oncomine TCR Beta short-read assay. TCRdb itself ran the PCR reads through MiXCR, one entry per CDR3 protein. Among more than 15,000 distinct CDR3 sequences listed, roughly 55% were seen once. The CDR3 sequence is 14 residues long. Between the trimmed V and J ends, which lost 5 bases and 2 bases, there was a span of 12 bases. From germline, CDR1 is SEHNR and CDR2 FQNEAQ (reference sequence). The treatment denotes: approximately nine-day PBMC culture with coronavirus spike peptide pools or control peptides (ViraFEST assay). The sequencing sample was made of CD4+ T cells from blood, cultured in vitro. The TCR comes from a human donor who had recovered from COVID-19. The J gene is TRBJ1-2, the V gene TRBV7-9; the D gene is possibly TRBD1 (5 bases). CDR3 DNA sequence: TGTGCCAGCAGCCGAGCCGGGGGGAACTATGGCTACACCTTC. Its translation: CASSRAGGNYGYTF.